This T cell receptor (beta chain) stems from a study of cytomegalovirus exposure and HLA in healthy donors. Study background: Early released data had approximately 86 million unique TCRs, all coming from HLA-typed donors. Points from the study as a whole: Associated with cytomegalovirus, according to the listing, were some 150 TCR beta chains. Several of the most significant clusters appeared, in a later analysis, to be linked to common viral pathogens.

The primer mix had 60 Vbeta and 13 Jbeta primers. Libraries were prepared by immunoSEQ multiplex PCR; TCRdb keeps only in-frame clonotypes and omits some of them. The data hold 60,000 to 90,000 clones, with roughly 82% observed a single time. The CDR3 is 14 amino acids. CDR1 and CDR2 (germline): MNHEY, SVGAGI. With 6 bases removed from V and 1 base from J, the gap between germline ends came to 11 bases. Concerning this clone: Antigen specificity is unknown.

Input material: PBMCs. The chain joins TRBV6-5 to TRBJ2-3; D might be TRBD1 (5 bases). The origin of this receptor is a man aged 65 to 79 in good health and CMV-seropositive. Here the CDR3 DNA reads TGTGCCAGCAGAAAGACAGTGGGCACAGATACGCAGTATTTT. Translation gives CASRKTVGTDTQYF.